Each of the 22 T cell receptor beta chains below was sequenced from the same sample in a study of vaccination and CD4 T cells after COVID-19. Stated treatment: roughly 11-day PBMC culture with coronavirus spike peptide pools or control peptides (ViraFEST assay). Cultured CD4+ T cell DNA underwent sequencing with the Oncomine TCR Beta short-read assay. TCRdb re-called the PCR reads through MiXCR, storing one row per CDR3 protein. The data contain almost 20,000 distinct CDR3 sequences, around half of them singletons. Their specific antigens are unknown. This material consisted of CD4+ T cells from blood, cultured in vitro, taken before SARS-CoV-2 vaccination. Every receptor here comes from a human donor who had recovered from COVID-19.

This chain uses TRBV29-1 with TRBJ1-1; TRBD1 aligns across 7 bases. The CDR3 loop spans 13 amino acids. Germline V gene lookup returns CDR1 SQVTM and CDR2 ANQGSEA. J was trimmed by 7 bases and V by 4 bases; bases with no gene match: 9. The chain's CDR3 is CSVGPGTEIEAFF. The DNA of the CDR3 is TGCAGCGTTGGCCCCGGGACAGAGATTGAAGCTTTCTTT.

CDR3: CASSSPGRYYNEQFF. The DNA of the CDR3 is TGTGCCAGCAGTTCTCCGGGACGGTACTACAATGAGCAGTTCTTC. The V and J genes are TRBV6-5 and TRBJ2-1; D is perhaps TRBD1 or TRBD2 (5 bases each). Germline lookup yields CDR1 MNHEY and CDR2 SVGAGI. The CDR3 spans 15 residues. V was trimmed by 4 bases and J by 3 bases, leaving 13 bases between them.

J is TRBJ1-2 and V is TRBV19; D might be TRBD1 (6 bases). CDR1 is LNHDA and CDR2 is SQIVND in the germline V gene (reference sequence). This CDR3 spans 14 amino acids. With 5 bases removed from V and 2 bases from J, the gap between germline ends came to 12 bases. The CDR3 loop reads CASSGGRVNYGYTF. CDR3 DNA: TGTGCCAGTAGTGGGGGCAGGGTAAACTATGGCTACACCTTC.

In this sample, this clonotype turned up a few times. The chain is built from TRBV7-6 and TRBJ2-1, with 8 positions matching TRBD2. The V gene end was trimmed by 5 bases and the J gene end by 5 bases; junction bases not matched to a gene: 11. Germline CDR1 reads SGHVS; CDR2 reads FNYEAQ. This CDR3 is 16 amino acids long. DNA for the CDR3: TGTGCCAGCAGCCGTCAGCCCGGGAGGGGAGACAATGAGCAGTTCTTC. This encodes CASSRQPGRGDNEQFF.

In this sample, this clonotype turned up a few times. V usage is TRBV6-1 and J usage is TRBJ1-5, with D uncertain. V dropped 7 bases and J dropped 4 bases, with 17 bases sitting between them. Per the germline V gene, CDR1 is MNHNS and CDR2 is SASEGT. There are 15 residues in the CDR3. CDR3 in amino acids: CASNKDNLPNQPQHF. The DNA of the CDR3 is TGTGCCAGCAATAAAGACAACCTGCCAAATCAGCCCCAGCATTTT.

The chain carries TRBV9 and TRBJ1-2, with unresolved D. The V gene's germline CDR1 is SGDLS and CDR2 YYNGEE. This CDR3 comprises 14 residues. Trimming shortened V by 1 base and J by 8 bases, and 15 bases separated the two germline ends. CDR3: CASSVTSNGIGYTF. CDR3 bases: TGTGCCAGCAGCGTAACCTCCAACGGGATCGGCTACACCTTC.

This clonotype was observed a few times. This chain uses TRBV19 with TRBJ1-5, with unresolved D. The CDR3 is 13 residues long. Germline V gives CDR1 LNHDA, CDR2 SQIVND (reference sequence). The V gene lost 5 bases and the J gene lost 11 bases, with 16 bases spanning the gap. DNA for the CDR3: TGTGCCAGTAGTGCGCAACGGATGAGGGCCCAGCATTTT. Protein product: CASSAQRMRAQHF.

This clonotype was detected only a few times. This sequence joins TRBV6-1 and TRBJ2-3; either TRBD1 or TRBD2 may supply D (5 bases each). Germline CDR1 reads MNHNS; CDR2 reads SASEGT. CDR3 length: 15 residues. V shed 5 bases and J shed 5 bases, with 17 bases lying between them. CDR3 region: CASSPQAPGRDTQYF. In nucleotides, the CDR3 is TGTGCCAGCAGTCCCCAGGCCCCGGGACGAGATACGCAGTATTTT.

The sample holds a few counts of this clonotype. J is TRBJ2-7 and V is TRBV6-2 or TRBV6-3; D is ambiguous. Trimming left V 1 base short and J 3 bases short, with 4 bases between. Germline CDR1 MNHEY, CDR2 SVGEGT. There are 12 residues in the CDR3. The CDR3 sequence: CASSYWSYEQYF. Here the CDR3 DNA reads TGTGCCAGCAGTTACTGGAGCTACGAGCAGTACTTC.

The chain has TRBV12-3 or TRBV12-4 and TRBJ2-7; 8 bases line up with TRBD1. CDR3 length: 15 amino acids. V dropped 5 bases and J dropped 0; count of bases not matched to a gene: 6. The CDR3 reads CASSRRGTGSYEQYF. The CDR3, as DNA: TGTGCCAGCAGTCGACGGGGGACAGGCTCCTACGAGCAGTACTTC.

The sample holds a few counts of this clonotype. The rearrangement links TRBV20-1 to TRBJ1-5, with 8 bases identical to TRBD1. CDR1 and CDR2 from the germline V gene are DFQATT and SNEGSKA (reference sequence). The CDR3 is 18 residues long. The V segment lost 1 base and the J segment 1 base; nucleotides outside the gene matches: 12. In DNA form, the CDR3 reads TGCAGTGCTAGAGCCGCTGGACAGGGATCGGGCAGCAATCAGCCCCAGCATTTT. Its translation: CSARAAGQGSGSNQPQHF.

This rearrangement joins TRBV5-4 to TRBJ1-1, with a tentative D call TRBD1 (5 bases). The CDR3 covers 14 residues. Germline V gene data show CDR1 as SGHNT and CDR2 as YYREEE (reference sequence). With 1 base removed from V and 7 bases from J, the gap between germline ends came to 14 bases. The CDR3 bases are TGTGCCAGCAGCTTGCGCACAGGCCCGGGTGAAGCTTTCTTT. It encodes CASSLRTGPGEAFF.

The V call is TRBV27, the J call TRBJ2-1, with 9 bases matching TRBD1. The CDR3 covers 15 residues. V was clipped by 5 bases and J by 6 bases; unmatched bases: 8. Germline V lookup: CDR1 MNHEY, CDR2 SMNVEV (reference sequence). CDR3 amino acids: CASSPRTGVGNEQFF. The CDR3 coding sequence is TGTGCCAGCAGTCCGAGGACAGGGGTTGGCAATGAGCAGTTCTTC.

The chain has TRBV10-3 and TRBJ1-2; a possible D gene is TRBD1 (5 bases). The V gene's germline CDR1 is ENHRY and CDR2 SYGVKD. The V and J ends lost 2 bases and 2 bases respectively, with 18 bases between them. This CDR3 has 17 residues. CDR3 DNA: TGTGCCATCAGTGAGGAGGATGAAGGGACGGGGAACTATGGCTACACCTTC. This sequence encodes CAISEEDEGTGNYGYTF.

The chain recombines TRBV7-2 with TRBJ2-7; TRBD1 is a possible D gene (6 bases). This CDR3 spans 12 amino acids. CDR1 is SGHTA, CDR2 FQGNSA, per germline. V lost 0 bases, J lost 12 bases, and 12 bases lay in between. In DNA, the CDR3 is TGTGCCAGCAGCTTAGCCGTGGGACATCCGTACTTC. It is translated as CASSLAVGHPYF. Based on the CDR3 plus reference TRBV7-2 and TRBJ2-7, the full variable domain is GAGVSQSPSNKVTEKGKDVELRCDPISGHTALYWYRQSLGQGLEFLIYFQGNSAPDKSGLPSDRFSAERTGGSVSTLTIQRTQQEDSAVYLCASSLAVGHPYFGPGTRLTVT.

The chain is built from TRBV20-1 and TRBJ1-1, with TRBD1 identical over 7 bases. The CDR3 is 15 amino acids. In germline, CDR1 is DFQATT, CDR2 SNEGSKA (reference sequence). The trim removed 5 bases at V and 0 bases at J, leaving 9 bases unmatched. CDR3 DNA sequence: TGCAGTGCTCCGAATCAAGACAGGGTGAACACTGAAGCTTTCTTT. This sequence encodes CSAPNQDRVNTEAFF.

The chain combines TRBV10-3 with TRBJ1-2; no firm D call. Germline V CDR1 and CDR2: ENHRY, SYGVKD. The CDR3 has 15 residues. The V and J ends lost 1 base and 8 bases respectively, with 17 bases between them. The CDR3 nucleotides are TGTGCCATCAGTGAGTTAGCCCTCCGGACGGAGGGCTACACCTTC. Its protein is CAISELALRTEGYTF.

The CDR3 nucleotides read TGTGCCAGCAGGAGCTCCCGGATAGACAATGAGCAGTTCTTC. Protein product: CASRSSRIDNEQFF. This chain links TRBV6-1 with TRBJ2-1; D remains ambiguous. The germline V and J ends were trimmed by 6 bases and 5 bases, with 14 bases remaining between them. Germline values: CDR1 MNHNS, CDR2 SASEGT. CDR3 length: 14 residues.

The rearrangement uses TRBV29-1 and TRBJ2-1, with TRBD2 matching 12 bases. Per germline, CDR1 SQVTM and CDR2 ANQGSEA. V was clipped by 7 bases and J by 6 bases; unmatched bases: 10. The CDR3 length is 15 residues. The CDR3 is CSAPRASGGGNEQFF. CDR3 in DNA: TGCAGCGCCCCTAGGGCTAGCGGGGGGGGCAATGAGCAGTTCTTC.

The V call is TRBV24-1, the J call TRBJ2-3; tentative D call: TRBD2 (5 bases). Trimming took off 2 bases at V and 2 bases at J, with 10 bases between the two ends. CDR1 is KGHDR, CDR2 SFDVKD, per germline. The CDR3 is 15 residues long. In DNA form, the CDR3 reads TGTGCCACCAGTGATTCGGGGTCCTTCACAGATACGCAGTATTTT. It is translated as CATSDSGSFTDTQYF.

In its sample, this clonotype was seen a few times. The rearrangement joins TRBV6-5 to TRBJ1-2; D unresolved. Germline V gene lookup returns CDR1 MNHEY and CDR2 SVGAGI. The CDR3 has 14 residues. Trimming took off 2 bases at V and 3 bases at J, with 10 bases between the two ends. Written as DNA, the CDR3 is TGTGCCAGCAGTTACGGACGGCCGGACTATGGCTACACCTTC. This encodes CASSYGRPDYGYTF.

The V and J genes are TRBV28 and TRBJ2-7, with D perhaps TRBD1 (5 bases). Trimming removed 7 bases at V and 4 bases at J, with 20 bases between. The CDR3 sequence is 15 residues long. Looked up from germline, CDR1 is MDHEN and CDR2 is SYDVKM. The CDR3 DNA is TGTGCCAGCAAAGGGGTGCTTGGGGCCGAATACGAGCAGTACTTC. Amino acid sequence: CASKGVLGAEYEQYF.